The 10 T cell receptor beta chains in this list originate from one sample, sequenced in a study of shared clonotypes between healthy human individuals. Measured with immunoSEQ multiplex PCR; TCRdb has only the in-frame clones, and not every one. The profile covers a few hundred thousand clones, with almost 97% appearing a single time and 0.057% taken by the ten largest. Specimen: naive CD4+ T cells sorted from blood. Indicated subset: CD45RA+ positively selected. All receptors come from a woman aged 25 to 39 in good health.

V and J are TRBV19 and TRBJ1-2, with TRBD1 matching over 7 bases. The CDR3 is 14 amino acids. Germline CDR1 LNHDA, CDR2 SQIVND (reference sequence). The J segment lost 5 bases and the V segment lost 6 bases, leaving 9 bases of the junction unmatched. Here the CDR3 DNA reads TGTGCCAGTAGCCGAGACAGGGCCTGGTATGGCTACACCTTC. This sequence encodes CASSRDRAWYGYTF.

The chain recombines TRBV19 with TRBJ1-1; D unresolved. The CDR3 runs to 15 residues. Trimming removed 5 bases from V and 2 bases from J, with 15 bases in between. The germline CDR1 and CDR2 sequences are LNHDA and SQIVND (reference sequence). The CDR3 sequence is CASSQNPGVNTEAFF. In DNA form, the CDR3 reads TGTGCCAGTAGTCAGAATCCGGGAGTAAACACTGAAGCTTTCTTT.

This clone showed up just once. This chain links TRBV6-5 with TRBJ2-5; 8 bases are a match to TRBD1. The CDR3 has 14 residues. Germline-derived CDR1 and CDR2 are MNHEY and SVGAGI. The V gene end was trimmed by 5 bases and the J gene end by 3 bases; junction bases not matched to a gene: 5. The CDR3 reads CASSQRQGKETQYF. CDR3 coding DNA: TGTGCCAGCAGTCAGCGACAGGGGAAAGAGACCCAGTACTTC.

The chain combines TRBV4-1 with TRBJ1-1, with 7 bases lining up with TRBD1. The CDR3 length is 15 residues. Germline V gene data show CDR1 as MGHRA and CDR2 as YSYEKL. The V segment lost 3 bases and the J segment 5 bases; nucleotides outside the gene matches: 9. Here the CDR3 DNA reads TGCGCCAGCAGCCACTTTGACAGGGCGGGGACTGAAGCTTTCTTT. Translation: CASSHFDRAGTEAFF.

This sequence joins TRBV4-2 and TRBJ2-1; D may be TRBD2 (6 bases). The length of the CDR3 is 17 residues. Germline V lookup: CDR1 LGHNA, CDR2 YNFKEQ. The ends were cut back, 4 bases at V and 1 base at J, with 17 bases in the middle. The CDR3 loop is CASSLGDSKGSYNEQFF. DNA for the CDR3: TGTGCCAGCAGCCTGGGGGACTCCAAGGGGTCCTACAATGAGCAGTTCTTC.

V is TRBV5-4 and J is TRBJ2-2, with 7 nucleotides matching TRBD1. There are 18 residues in the CDR3. CDR1 is SGHNT, CDR2 YYREEE, per germline (reference sequence). After removal of 0 bases from V and 5 bases from J, the junction contained 13 bases not matched to a gene. For the CDR3, the DNA is TGTGCCAGCAGCTTGGAGGTGACAGGGCCATCCATTACCGGGGAGCTGTTTTTT. Encoded protein: CASSLEVTGPSITGELFF. Variable domain in full (rest from reference TRBV5-4 and TRBJ2-2): ETGVTQSPTHLIKTRGQQVTLRCSSQSGHNTVSWYQQALGQGPQFIFQYYREEENGRGNFPPRFSGLQFPNYSSELNVNALELDDSALYLCASSLEVTGPSITGELFFGEGSRLTVL.

This sequence joins TRBV4-2 and TRBJ2-7; the D is unclear. V was clipped by 1 base and J by 4 bases, with 11 bases between them. The CDR3 spans 14 residues. Germline CDR1 is LGHNA and CDR2 is YNFKEQ. CDR3 loop: CASSQVAYEYEQYF. The CDR3 DNA is TGTGCCAGCAGCCAAGTTGCCTACGAATACGAGCAGTACTTC.

The J gene is TRBJ2-2, the V gene TRBV6-6, with D maybe TRBD2 (5 bases). Germline loops: CDR1 MNHNY, CDR2 SVGAGI (reference sequence). The CDR3 is 16 amino acids. V was shortened by 6 bases and J by 4 bases, with 18 bases between the two germline ends. The CDR3 DNA is TGTGCCAGCAGCACCGACTGGCCGGCGGGCACCGGGGAGCTGTTTTTT. Its protein product is CASSTDWPAGTGELFF.

CDR3 residues: CASSPTRNTEAFF. The CDR3 DNA follows: TGTGCCAGCAGCCCCACCAGGAACACTGAAGCTTTCTTT. V is TRBV7-9 and J is TRBJ1-1; D gene ambiguous. In germline, CDR1 is SEHNR, CDR2 FQNEAQ (reference sequence). The CDR3 covers 13 residues. V was shortened by 5 bases and J by 1 base, with 8 bases between the two germline ends.

The CDR3 DNA follows: TGTGCCAGCTCTTCCGGGACCCCGACATGGGGCACTGAAGCTTTCTTT. Encoded protein: CASSSGTPTWGTEAFF. The chain is built from TRBV2 and TRBJ1-1, with D possibly TRBD1 on 5 matching bases. V lost 8 bases and J lost 4, with 23 bases in between. This CDR3 has 16 amino acids. CDR1 SNHLY and CDR2 FYNNEI come from the germline V gene.